The source of this T cell receptor (beta chain) is a study of OX40 agonist ivuxolimab in advanced cancers. The CDR3 consists of 15 residues. V dropped 6 bases and J dropped 1 base, with 16 bases sitting between them. From germline, CDR1 is MDHEN and CDR2 SYDVKM. Sequencing was performed with immunoSEQ multiplex PCR; in TCRdb, only in-frame clones are kept and a portion is missing. This table has 75,000 to 100,000 clones, roughly 88% appearing once. Note on this clone: Antigen specificity is unknown.

General study results and limits: Both blood CD4+ and CD8+ T cells showed clonal growth by week 6 at 0.1 to 3.0 mg/kg. On average, a greater number of expanded clones characterised CD8+ T cells relative to CD4+.

The specimen was CD4+ or CD8+ T cells sorted from blood, collected in a trial of the OX40 agonist ivuxolimab. This chain joins TRBV28 and TRBJ2-7; D assignment may be TRBD1 or TRBD2 (7 bases each). The sequence was obtained from an adult with an advanced solid tumor such as melanoma, head and neck, liver or kidney cancer. The CDR3 bases are TGTGCCAGCAGAAAAGCAGGGGGGGAATCCTACGAGCAGTACTTC. Translation: CASRKAGGESYEQYF.